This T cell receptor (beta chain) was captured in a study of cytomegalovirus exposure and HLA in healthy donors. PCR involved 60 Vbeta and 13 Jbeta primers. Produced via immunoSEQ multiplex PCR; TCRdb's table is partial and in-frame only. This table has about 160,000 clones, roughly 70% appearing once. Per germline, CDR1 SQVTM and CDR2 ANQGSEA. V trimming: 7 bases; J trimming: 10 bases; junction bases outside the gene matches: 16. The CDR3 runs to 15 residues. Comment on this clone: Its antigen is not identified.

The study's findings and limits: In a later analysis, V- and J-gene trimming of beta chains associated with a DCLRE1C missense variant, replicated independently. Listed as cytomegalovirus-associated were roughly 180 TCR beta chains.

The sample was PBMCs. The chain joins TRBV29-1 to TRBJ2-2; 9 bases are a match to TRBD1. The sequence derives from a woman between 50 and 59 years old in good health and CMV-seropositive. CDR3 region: CSARIRDRASEELFF. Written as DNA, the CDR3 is TGCAGCGCCCGTATCCGGGACAGGGCGTCTGAGGAGCTGTTTTTT.